These T cell receptor beta chains were read from a single sample in a study of blood T cell repertoires in COVID-19. Sequenced by immunoSEQ multiplex PCR; TCRdb stores in-frame clones only, minus some. The table has approximately 53,000 clones, roughly 80% seen once. Sequenced: peripheral blood. The receptors derive from a woman between 55 and 75 years old with acute or convalescent COVID-19. CDR3s include the opening cysteine and the closing phenylalanine or tryptophan. D genes are given only for firm matches. The size of a clone is reported for some rows only, either as once, few or many, or as a class for expanded clones.

clone_size j_call d_call v_call cdr3_aa cdr3_nt
once TRBJ1-2 TRBD1 TRBV14 CASSHDRGRDYGYTF TGTGCCAGCAGCCATGACAGGGGGCGAGACTATGGCTACACCTTC
. TRBJ1-2 TRBD1 TRBV18 CASSPYLTGNYGYTF TGTGCCAGCTCACCGTATTTGACAGGGAACTATGGCTACACCTTC
. TRBJ1-1 TRBD1 TRBV5-1 CASSLIWTGSGTEAFF TGCGCCAGCAGCTTGATATGGACAGGGTCAGGCACTGAAGCTTTCTTT
. TRBJ1-4 . TRBV20-1 CSASDRGDATNEKLFF TGCAGTGCTAGTGATCGGGGGGACGCAACTAATGAAAAACTGTTTTTT
. TRBJ1-5 . TRBV6-5 CASDVQSNQPQHF TGTGCCAGCGACGTACAGAGCAATCAGCCCCAGCATTTT
. TRBJ1-1 . TRBV28 CASSLAGAGTEAFF TGTGCCAGCAGTTTAGCAGGGGCTGGCACTGAAGCTTTCTTT
few TRBJ1-1 TRBD1 TRBV19 CASRTGYTEAFF TGTGCCAGTAGGACAGGGTACACTGAAGCTTTCTTT
. TRBJ1-2 . TRBV10-3 CAINVAGDNYGYTF TGTGCCATCAATGTTGCGGGAGACAACTATGGCTACACCTTC
. TRBJ2-1 . TRBV4-3 CASSQETGPYNEQFF TGCGCCAGCAGCCAAGAAACAGGTCCTTACAATGAGCAGTTCTTC
. TRBJ1-2 TRBD1 TRBV10-3 CAIGGTGEIRGYTF TGTGCCATCGGTGGGACAGGGGAAATCCGTGGCTACACCTTC
few TRBJ1-5 . TRBV21-1 CARAGVWPQHF TGTGCCAGAGCGGGGGTATGGCCCCAGCATTTT
. TRBJ1-3 TRBD1 TRBV15 CATEDRGLGNTIYF TGTGCCACCGAAGACAGGGGGCTTGGAAACACCATATATTTT
. TRBJ1-4 . TRBV10-3 CAISGGAGGANEKLFF TGTGCCATCAGTGGGGGCGCCGGCGGGGCTAATGAAAAACTGTTTTTT
. TRBJ1-2 . TRBV5-1 CASREGISNYGYTF TGCGCCAGCAGGGAGGGGATATCTAACTATGGCTACACCTTC
once TRBJ1-1 . TRBV5-4 CASSLAREDEAFF TGTGCCAGCAGCTTGGCACGAGAGGATGAAGCTTTCTTT
. TRBJ1-1 . TRBV4-2 CASSQENGGAFF TGTGCCAGCAGCCAAGAAAACGGCGGCGCTTTCTTT
few TRBJ1-2 . TRBV12-3/TRBV12-4 CASSLVRDYGYTF TGTGCCAGCAGTTTAGTCAGGGACTATGGCTACACCTTC
. TRBJ1-6 TRBD1 TRBV19 CASSDTTGWNSPLHF TGTGCCAGTAGTGACACGACAGGGTGGAATTCACCCCTCCACTTT
once TRBJ1-5 . TRBV4-1 CASSQVWGGNQPQHF TGCGCCAGCAGCCAAGTGTGGGGCGGTAATCAGCCCCAGCATTTT
. TRBJ2-7 . TRBV5-4 CASSLRFGGSGHEQYF TGTGCCAGCAGCTTGCGCTTTGGCGGGTCGGGCCACGAGCAGTACTTC
. TRBJ2-2 . TRBV15 CATSRARDTPRGGELFF TGTGCCACCAGCAGGGCCCGGGACACTCCTAGAGGCGGGGAGCTGTTTTTT
. TRBJ2-4 TRBD1 TRBV19 CASSLGQASGDIQYF TGTGCCAGTAGTTTAGGACAGGCGTCAGGGGACATTCAGTACTTC
. TRBJ1-2 TRBD1 TRBV7-8 CASSFVTGVYGYTF TGTGCCAGCAGCTTTGTGACAGGGGTCTATGGCTACACCTTC
. TRBJ1-6 . TRBV6-2/TRBV6-3 CASSYSTGGVYNSPLHF TGTGCCAGCAGTTACTCGACGGGGGGCGTTTATAATTCACCCCTCCACTTT
. TRBJ1-1 . TRBV21-1 CASSNRQSNTEAFF TGTGCCAGCAGCAATAGACAGTCGAACACTGAAGCTTTCTTT
. TRBJ2-2 TRBD2 TRBV6-5 CASSPPSGEGGELFF TGTGCCAGCAGTCCCCCTTCGGGGGAGGGCGGGGAGCTGTTTTTT
few TRBJ1-1 . TRBV7-2 CASSLATYLDTEAFF TGTGCCAGCAGCTTAGCCACTTATCTGGACACTGAAGCTTTCTTT
. TRBJ1-2 TRBD1 TRBV14 CASSQRTGGYGYTF TGTGCCAGCAGCCAGAGGACAGGGGGCTATGGCTACACCTTC
. TRBJ2-6 . TRBV24-1 CATSDSRVGANVLTF TGTGCCACCAGTGATTCACGGGTTGGGGCCAACGTCCTGACTTTC
once TRBJ2-3 . TRBV5-1 CASSFQGLTDTQYF TGCGCCAGCAGCTTCCAGGGGTTGACAGATACGCAGTATTTT
once TRBJ2-1 . TRBV7-2 CASSLHLIGEQFF TGTGCCAGCAGCCTCCACCTAATTGGTGAGCAGTTCTTC
. TRBJ1-5 . TRBV5-1 CASSPGNARSPQHF TGCGCCAGCAGCCCCGGGAACGCCCGTTCTCCCCAGCATTTT
. TRBJ1-5 TRBD1 TRBV4-1 CASSLLDRGDQPQHF TGCGCCAGCAGCCTCCTAGACAGGGGCGATCAGCCCCAGCATTTT
. TRBJ1-3 . TRBV5-6 CASSFSGPGNTIYF TGTGCCAGCAGCTTCTCTGGGCCTGGAAACACCATATATTTT
few TRBJ2-7 TRBD2 TRBV20-1 CSASGGLGWVEQYF TGCAGTGCTAGTGGGGGACTAGGTTGGGTGGAGCAGTACTTC
few TRBJ1-4 . TRBV11-2 CASSLNNNEKLFF TGTGCCAGCAGCTTAAACAATAATGAAAAACTGTTTTTT
. TRBJ1-5 TRBD1 TRBV6-1 CASSVTGRGRDSSNQPQHF TGTGCCAGCAGTGTAACCGGCAGGGGGCGCGATAGTAGCAATCAGCCCCAGCATTTT
. TRBJ2-3 TRBD2 TRBV5-4 CASSSRGGLAADTQYF TGTGCCAGCAGCTCCCGGGGGGGACTAGCGGCAGATACGCAGTATTTT
. TRBJ2-1 TRBD1 TRBV19 CASTMDRGRRGEQFF TGTGCCAGTACCATGGACAGGGGGCGCCGGGGTGAGCAGTTCTTC
. TRBJ2-1 . TRBV19 CASSMGGPEQFF TGTGCCAGTAGTATGGGCGGGCCTGAGCAGTTCTTC
. TRBJ1-4 . TRBV6-1 CASSETSGRGEKLFF TGTGCCAGCAGTGAAACCTCAGGGCGGGGTGAAAAACTGTTTTTT
. TRBJ1-2 . TRBV6-5 CASSTHSRVDGYTF TGTGCCAGCAGTACCCACAGCAGGGTCGATGGCTACACCTTC
. TRBJ2-3 . TRBV5-6 CASSRLLAVGTDTQYF TGTGCCAGCAGCCGACTTCTAGCAGTGGGCACAGATACGCAGTATTTT
. TRBJ2-7 TRBD2 TRBV4-1 CASSHGTSGAYEQYF TGCGCCAGCAGCCATGGGACTAGCGGGGCCTACGAGCAGTACTTC
. TRBJ1-2 TRBD1 TRBV7-8 CASSSPHPGQGRYGYTF TGTGCCAGCAGCTCCCCCCATCCGGGACAGGGGCGCTATGGCTACACCTTC
. TRBJ1-5 . TRBV2 CASSEGRLNQPQHF TGTGCCAGCAGTGAAGGGCGGCTGAATCAGCCCCAGCATTTT
. TRBJ2-7 . TRBV19 CASSIRGQGGYEQYF TGTGCCAGTAGTATCCGTGGGCAGGGGGGCTACGAGCAGTACTTC
. TRBJ1-2 . TRBV7-8 CASSLVSVGYGYTF TGTGCCAGCAGCTTAGTATCGGTTGGCTATGGCTACACCTTC
. TRBJ2-5 . TRBV11-3 CASSLSGWETQYF TGTGCCAGCAGCTTATCAGGGTGGGAGACCCAGTACTTC
. TRBJ2-1 . TRBV5-1 CASSFKLSSYNEQFF TGCGCCAGCAGCTTCAAGTTGAGCTCCTACAATGAGCAGTTCTTC
. TRBJ1-1 . TRBV6-4 CASSEQVNTEAFF TGTGCCAGCAGTGAACAGGTTAACACTGAAGCTTTCTTT
few TRBJ1-2 TRBD1 TRBV30 CAWSHGGDRDYYGYTF TGTGCCTGGAGTCATGGTGGGGACAGGGATTACTATGGCTACACCTTC
. TRBJ1-5 . TRBV7-9 CASSPTGSNQPQHF TGTGCCAGCAGCCCTACAGGTAGCAATCAGCCCCAGCATTTT
. TRBJ1-1 TRBD1 TRBV2 CASGDRVDTEAFF TGTGCCAGCGGTGACAGGGTAGACACTGAAGCTTTCTTT
. TRBJ2-1 . TRBV7-2 CASSLDGGMGEQFF TGTGCCAGCAGCCTCGACGGAGGGATGGGTGAGCAGTTCTTC